These 7 T cell receptor beta chains came from one sample sequenced in a study of cytomegalovirus exposure and HLA in healthy donors. A multiplex PCR was run with 60 Vbeta primers and 13 Jbeta primers. Using immunoSEQ multiplex PCR, the repertoire was profiled, and TCRdb retains in-frame clones only, with some absent. The profile covers 130,000 or so clones, with more than 75% appearing a single time and around 5.2% taken by the ten largest. The sequenced material came from PBMCs. Source of these receptors: a woman younger than 45 in good health and CMV-seronegative.

The chain couples TRBV6-5 to TRBJ1-1; tentative D call: TRBD1 (5 bases). CDR3 length equals 13 residues. The germline V gene has CDR1 MNHEY and CDR2 SVGAGI. V shed 5 bases and J shed 1 base, with 8 bases lying between them. The CDR3 sequence is CASSLRENTEAFF. As DNA, the CDR3 is TGTGCCAGCAGTCTCAGGGAGAACACTGAAGCTTTCTTT.

This clone was seen a few times. CDR3 sequence: CASSSLGQGELFF. The CDR3 DNA follows: TGCGCCAGCAGCTCGCTGGGACAGGGCGAACTGTTCTTC. This chain joins TRBV5-1 and TRBJ2-1, with 9 bases identical to TRBD1. Germline V gives CDR1 SGHRS, CDR2 YFSETQ. This CDR3 spans 13 amino acids. Trimming cost V 3 bases and J 15 bases; bases outside gene matches: 10.

The chain carries TRBV9 and TRBJ1-3, with 12 bases fitting TRBD1. Germline CDR1 and CDR2: SGDLS and YYNGEE. The junction had 11 bases not matched to a gene; V was cut back by 0 bases and J by 4 bases. The CDR3 runs 19 residues. The CDR3 bases are TGTGCCAGCAGCGTAGGCCTTATGGGGGACAGGGGGCTCGGAAACACCATATATTTT. This encodes CASSVGLMGDRGLGNTIYF.

The rearrangement uses TRBV7-8 and TRBJ1-1; a weak D match, TRBD1 (5 bases). The V end lost 2 bases, the J end lost 1 base, and 14 bases lay between the germline ends. This CDR3 has 16 residues. Germline V gives CDR1 SGHVS, CDR2 FQNEAQ. The CDR3 loop reads CASSLRAGITNTEAFF. CDR3 sequence (DNA): TGTGCCAGCAGCTTAAGGGCAGGGATTACGAACACTGAAGCTTTCTTT.

The genes are TRBV2 and TRBJ2-2, with a tentative D call TRBD2 (5 bases). The CDR3 is 15 amino acids. V shed 2 bases and J shed 8 bases, with 15 bases lying between them. Germline CDR1 reads SNHLY; CDR2 reads FYNNEI. This chain's CDR3 is CASSEPPLRGGELFF. In DNA, the CDR3 is TGTGCCAGCAGTGAACCCCCCTTACGAGGGGGGGAGCTGTTTTTT.

This clone was counted once. The chain uses TRBV30 and TRBJ2-1; 8 bases are a match to TRBD1. V gave up 1 base and J gave up 6 bases; unmatched junction bases: 8. This CDR3 spans 15 amino acids. Germline-derived CDR1 and CDR2 are GTSNPN and SVGIG (reference sequence). The CDR3 loop is CAWSDGTGGPNEQFF. The CDR3 DNA is TGTGCCTGGAGTGATGGGACAGGAGGGCCCAATGAGCAGTTCTTC.

V is TRBV27 and J is TRBJ2-7; TRBD2 matches 9 bases. CDR3 length equals 16 residues. V gave up 2 bases and J gave up 2 bases; unmatched junction bases: 7. Germline CDR1 and CDR2: MNHEY and SMNVEV (reference sequence). For the CDR3, the DNA is TGTGCCAGCAGTTTAGTTGGTCTAGCGGGGACCTACGAGCAGTACTTC. It yields the protein CASSLVGLAGTYEQYF.